What follows is one T cell receptor beta chain and its context. Its antigen is currently unknown. Produced via immunoSEQ multiplex PCR; TCRdb's table is partial and in-frame only. This table holds over 70,000 clones, roughly 93% found once. The germline gives CDR1 LGHNA, CDR2 YNFKEQ. This CDR3 has 17 amino acids. V lost 1 base and J lost 2, with 17 bases in between. The data originate from a study of T cells in localized non-small cell lung cancer. Study results and limitations: The appearance of a median approximately 57 of the top 100 tumor clones was seen in adjacent lung.

The receptor was isolated from a woman between 35 and 70 years old with stage II squamous cell lung carcinoma. The V call is TRBV4-2, the J call TRBJ1-2; D perhaps matches TRBD1 (6 bases). Sequenced here: PBMCs, sampled before any cancer treatment. The CDR3 region has the DNA TGTGCCAGCAGCCAAGCGGGGGGCTCAGGGACGAACTATGGCTACACCTTC. This translates into CASSQAGGSGTNYGYTF.